This passage covers 18 T cell receptor beta chains from one sample sequenced in a study of cytomegalovirus exposure and HLA in healthy donors. The PCR ran on 60 Vbeta and 13 Jbeta primers. Measured with immunoSEQ multiplex PCR; TCRdb has only the in-frame clones, and not every one. Here the sample spans around 150,000 clones, roughly 9% being singletons. Material for sequencing was PBMCs. These receptors were obtained from a woman in her 40s in good health and CMV-seropositive.

This chain joins TRBV9 and TRBJ2-2; the D gene is possibly TRBD2 (5 bases). CDR1 SGDLS and CDR2 YYNGEE come from the germline V gene. CDR3 size: 18 residues. Trimming shortened V by 5 bases and J by 0 bases, and 20 bases separated the two germline ends. Written as DNA, the CDR3 is TGTGCCAGCAGGATCTCGGAGGAGTATCACGCGAACACCGGGGAGCTGTTTTTT. It translates to CASRISEEYHANTGELFF.

This clone was counted a few times. The junction departs from the called germline gene at one end, perhaps through a read error. The sample has other DNA sequences that encode this CDR3 too. The chain recombines TRBV6-1 with TRBJ1-1; 7 positions agree with TRBD1. The CDR3 covers 13 residues. Germline CDR1 MNHNS, CDR2 SASEGT. The DNA for the CDR3 is TGTGCCACCGACAGGGATTGGAACACTGAAGCCTTCTTT. Translation: CATDRDWNTEAFF.

Notes on this clone: The same CDR3 arises from other DNA sequences in this sample as well. The V and J genes are TRBV9 and TRBJ2-2; possible D gene TRBD1, 5 bases. Germline lookup yields CDR1 SGDLS and CDR2 YYNGEE. Deletions cut 4 bases from V and 1 base from J, with 8 bases between. The CDR3 has 14 residues. CDR3 DNA: TGTGCCAGCAGCCCTGGACAGAACACCGGGGAGCTGTTTTTT. It is translated as CASSPGQNTGELFF.

The chain uses TRBV6-5 and TRBJ2-2; TRBD2 matches 14 bases. V gave up 10 bases and J gave up 6 bases; unmatched junction bases: 4. The CDR3 loop spans 14 amino acids. CDR1 and CDR2 (germline): MNHEY, SVGAGI. The CDR3 sequence is CAIKTSGGAGELFF. The CDR3 nucleotides are TGTGCCATAAAGACTAGCGGGGGGGCCGGGGAGCTGTTTTTT.

This clone was picked up a small number of times. The junction and the germline gene differ at one end; a read error may be behind it. The CDR3 spells CANSFVAGRTYEQYF. The CDR3 DNA reads as TGCGCCAACAGCTTCGTAGCGGGTCGAACCTACGAGCAGTACTTC. V and J are TRBV5-1 and TRBJ2-7, with 7 bases that match TRBD2. The CDR3 is 15 amino acids. Germline V gene data show CDR1 as SGHRS and CDR2 as YFSETQ.

V gene TRBV4-3 combines with J gene TRBJ1-1; 8 nucleotides agree with TRBD1. The CDR3 spans 15 residues. Germline values: CDR1 LGHNA, CDR2 YSLEER. The J segment lost 10 bases and the V segment lost 0 bases, leaving 10 bases of the junction unmatched. The CDR3 DNA follows: TGCGCCAGCAGCCAAGATATAGACAGGGGTGTGTCAGCTTTCTTT. This translates into CASSQDIDRGVSAFF.

The J gene is TRBJ2-2, the V gene TRBV2, with D maybe TRBD2 (7 bases). With 7 bases removed from V and 6 bases from J, the gap between germline ends came to 12 bases. There are 13 residues in the CDR3. The germline gives CDR1 SNHLY, CDR2 FYNNEI. The CDR3 bases are TGTGCCAGCACTGCGGGGGCGCCCGGGGAGCTGTTTTTT. It encodes CASTAGAPGELFF.

The chain joins TRBV5-1 to TRBJ1-5, with D unclear. Germline V lookup: CDR1 SGHRS, CDR2 YFSETQ. The CDR3 runs 13 residues. Trimming cost V 0 bases and J 7 bases, with 8 bases left between them. CDR3 region: CASSLASEQPQHF. The CDR3 region has the DNA TGCGCCAGCAGCTTGGCCTCGGAGCAGCCCCAGCATTTT.

V usage is TRBV11-2 and J usage is TRBJ2-5; maybe TRBD1 (5 bases). Looked up from germline, CDR1 is SGHAT and CDR2 is FQNNGV. With 5 bases removed from V and 2 bases from J, the gap between germline ends came to 6 bases. CDR3 length equals 12 residues. Here the CDR3 DNA reads TGTGCCAGCAGCAGACAGCAAGAGACCCAGTACTTC. It translates to CASSRQQETQYF.

This clone appeared a few times. The V and J genes are TRBV13 and TRBJ2-3, with TRBD2 matching over 9 bases. This CDR3 region has 14 residues. V trimming: 7 bases; J trimming: 5 bases; junction bases outside the gene matches: 7. The germline CDR1 and CDR2 sequences are PRHDT and FYEKMQ (reference sequence). Written as DNA, the CDR3 is TGTGCCAGCACATCGGGACTAGCAAGAGATACGCAGTATTTT. This translates into CASTSGLARDTQYF.

This clone was found a few times. V is TRBV29-1 and J is TRBJ1-2; tentative D call: TRBD1 (5 bases). V was shortened by 4 bases and J by 3 bases, with 12 bases between the two germline ends. The CDR3 runs 13 residues. Germline V gene sequence: CDR1 SQVTM, CDR2 ANQGSEA. In DNA form, the CDR3 reads TGCAGCGTTGGCCGGGGGATTGACTATGGCTACACCTTC. Amino acid sequence: CSVGRGIDYGYTF.

The genes are TRBV7-8 and TRBJ2-7; D gene uncertain. The V and J ends lost 2 bases and 12 bases respectively, with 17 bases between them. CDR3 size: 13 residues. Germline V gene lookup returns CDR1 SGHVS and CDR2 FQNEAQ. CDR3 region: CASSLSGDSRPYF. The CDR3, as DNA: TGTGCCAGCAGCTTAAGTGGAGATAGCCGGCCGTACTTC.

The chain combines TRBV7-9 with TRBJ2-7; 11 bases are a match to TRBD2. Germline CDR1 reads SEHNR; CDR2 reads FQNEAQ (reference sequence). There are 14 residues in the CDR3. V lost 8 bases to trimming and J lost 5 bases; unmatched junction nucleotides: 8. This chain's CDR3 is CASGGSGGAHEQYF. For the CDR3, the DNA is TGTGCCAGCGGGGGTAGCGGGGGGGCCCACGAGCAGTACTTC.

V gene TRBV2 combines with J gene TRBJ2-5; tentatively, D is TRBD2 (5 bases). Germline loops: CDR1 SNHLY, CDR2 FYNNEI. The CDR3 is 15 residues long. V gave up 1 base and J gave up 5 bases, with 14 bases separating them. CDR3 sequence: CASSEGLAGGETQYF. The CDR3 DNA sequence: TGTGCCAGCAGTGAAGGGCTAGCTGGCGGCGAGACCCAGTACTTC. The entire variable domain, with the rest obtained from reference TRBV2 and TRBJ2-5, is as follows: EPEVTQTPSHQVTQMGQEVILRCVPISNHLYFYWYRQILGQKVEFLVSFYNNEISEKSEIFDDQFSVERPDGSNFTLKIRSTKLEDSAMYFCASSEGLAGGETQYFGPGTRLLVL.

The chain couples TRBV13 to TRBJ2-2; TRBD1 is a possible D gene (5 bases). The CDR3 has 15 amino acids. V was shortened by 6 bases and J by 1 base, with 12 bases between the two germline ends. Germline V lookup: CDR1 PRHDT, CDR2 FYEKMQ (reference sequence). The CDR3 DNA reads TGTGCCAGCAGTTCACAGGCTCTGAACACCGGGGAGCTGTTTTTT. Its translation is CASSSQALNTGELFF.

The rearrangement links TRBV9 to TRBJ1-5; 7 bases align to TRBD1. Germline CDR1 and CDR2: SGDLS and YYNGEE. After removal of 4 bases from V and 4 bases from J, the junction contained 5 bases not matched to a gene. The CDR3 loop spans 14 amino acids. The CDR3 nucleotides are TGTGCCAGCAGCCCCGGGACAGTTAATCAGCCCCAGCATTTT. Residues: CASSPGTVNQPQHF.

This clone was observed a few times. The chain carries TRBV29-1 and TRBJ2-5, with TRBD2 as a possible D gene (6 bases). Germline lookup yields CDR1 SQVTM and CDR2 ANQGSEA. V gave up 6 bases and J gave up 4 bases, with 15 bases separating them. The CDR3 runs to 13 residues. The CDR3 region is CSVPGRGRETQYF. DNA of the CDR3: TGCAGCGTCCCGGGTCGGGGGAGAGAGACCCAGTACTTC. Based on the CDR3 plus reference TRBV29-1 and TRBJ2-5, the full variable domain is SAVISQKPSRDICQRGTSLTIQCQVDSQVTMMFWYRQQPGQSLTLIATANQGSEATYESGFVIDKFPISRPNLTFSTLTVSNMSPEDSSIYLCSVPGRGRETQYFGPGTRLLVL.

This clone came up a few times. This chain connects TRBV6-1 to TRBJ1-3; unclear D gene. Trimming took 4 bases from V and 6 from J, leaving 10 bases between them. Looked up from germline, CDR1 is MNHNS and CDR2 is SASEGT. This CDR3 spans 13 amino acids. CDR3 coding DNA: TGTGCCAGCAGTGCCGACGGACTAAACACCATATATTTT. This codes for CASSADGLNTIYF.